This TCR beta chain was profiled in a study of T-cell memory formation after mild COVID-19. Study-wide findings and caveats: Later expanders leaned CD4+, whereas clones that contracted between day 15 and 85 were balanced CD4/CD8.

One entry per CDR3 protein results from TCRdb running MiXCR on the 5' RACE reads. The repertoire holds approximately 300,000 distinct CDR3 sequences, around 15% seen once, with approximately 23% in the top ten. V shed 2 bases, J shed 5 bases, and the junction held 10 bases outside the gene matches. This CDR3 region has 16 residues. From germline, CDR1 is SGHDT and CDR2 YYEEEE. As for this clonotype: Its specificity is unknown.

The material sequenced was PBMCs or a T cell subset sorted from them (not recorded which). The chain uses TRBV5-6 and TRBJ1-5; 7 bases align to TRBD1. This clonotype originated in a young man who had mild COVID-19 (a few samples of this study predate the infection). Cell type and time point are not known. CDR3 sequence reads: CASSFRPGQSHQPQHF. CDR3 bases: TGTGCCAGCAGCTTTCGACCGGGACAGAGCCATCAGCCCCAGCATTTT.